This T cell receptor (beta chain) was obtained from a study of blood T cell repertoires in COVID-19 (dated by TCRdb to 2020 to 2021). Background for the entire study: The collaborator samples originated in the United States, Italy and Spain and spanned the acute and convalescent phases of COVID-19. The prospective study material was composed of cDNA or gDNA derived from T cells, B-cell-depleted T cells, or PBMCs. The dataset comprised deeply sampled blood TCRbeta repertoires from subjects exposed to, actively infected with, or recovered from COVID-19. A freely available public database, intended as a resource for researchers studying the immune response to SARS-CoV-2, is where the repertoires were released. Samples were obtained from the ongoing ImmuneRACE study (first 160 participants) and from about 1,300 subjects provided by 6 global collaborators. Sample metadata almost always included a de-identified subject ID, COVID-19 status, age in years and sex. HLA class I and class II types, where available, came from metadata supplied by the sample provider rather than from assay-based typing. Broader findings and caveats from the paper: How much clinical and demographic metadata was included differed by source and by participant, and the metadata was provided uncurated.

Each collaborating institution followed its own protocols to collect whole blood in K2EDTA tubes. For TCRbeta analysis, collaborator samples were shipped as frozen whole blood, as isolated PBMCs, or as DNA extracted from either sample type. TCRbeta CDR3 regions were amplified from genomic DNA using the immunoSEQ Assay, a bias-controlled multiplex PCR. In the paper's pipeline: The number of nucleated cells in each sample was estimated from the amplification of reference gene primers within the assay. To quantify the absolute abundance of each unique TCRbeta CDR3 rearrangement, sequence reads were collapsed and filtered. For each sample, productive Simpson clonality was calculated as the square root of Simpson's diversity index across productive rearrangements. TCRdb limited this immuneACCESS table to in-frame rearrangements with V and J called. A share of clones is missing; checked studies link under half to unresolved V genes, and the rest is unexplained. V, J and clone size derive from that table, while D and trimming were established from the DNA sequence. The sample profile shows 130,000 or so clones; roughly 80% of them were found once. The top ten clones comprise approximately 3% of the sample.

Notes on this clone: The antigen it binds to is not known. No much larger clone is present one base from it, and per-base qualities are unavailable.

Trimming removed 5 bases from V and 8 bases from J, leaving 15 bases between the germline ends. Inclusive of the bounding cysteine and phenylalanine, the CDR3 is 14 residues long. Only the CDR3 DNA stays, 42 bases, in frame from base 1. The germline V gene sets CDR1 to MGHDK and CDR2 to SYGVNS. The receptor comes from an elderly woman with acute or convalescent COVID-19. The chain couples TRBV25-1 to TRBJ1-4, with TRBD1 tentatively as D gene (6 bases match). The specimen sequenced was peripheral blood. In nucleotides, the sequence is TGTGCCAGCAGTAGAGGGGGAGCCCCCGAAAAACTGTTTTTT. Its translation reads: CASSRGGAPEKLFF.